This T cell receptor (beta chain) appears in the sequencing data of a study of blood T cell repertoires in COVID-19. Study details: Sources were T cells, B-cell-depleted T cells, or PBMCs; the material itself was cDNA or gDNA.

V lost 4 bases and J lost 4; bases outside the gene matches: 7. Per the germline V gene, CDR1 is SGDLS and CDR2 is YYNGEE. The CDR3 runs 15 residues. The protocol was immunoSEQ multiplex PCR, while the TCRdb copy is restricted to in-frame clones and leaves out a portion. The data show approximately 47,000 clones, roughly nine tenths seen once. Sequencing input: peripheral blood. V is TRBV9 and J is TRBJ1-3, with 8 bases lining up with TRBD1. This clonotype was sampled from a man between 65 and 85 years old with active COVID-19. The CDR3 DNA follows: TGTGCCAGCAGCAATCGACAGGGGTGGGGAAACACCATATATTTT. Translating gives CASSNRQGWGNTIYF. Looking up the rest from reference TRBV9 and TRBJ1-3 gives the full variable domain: DSGVTQTPKHLITATGQRVTLRCSPRSGDLSVYWYQQSLDQGLQFLIQYYNGEERAKGNILERFSAQQFPDLHSELNLSSLELGDSALYFCASSNRQGWGNTIYFGEGSWLTVV.